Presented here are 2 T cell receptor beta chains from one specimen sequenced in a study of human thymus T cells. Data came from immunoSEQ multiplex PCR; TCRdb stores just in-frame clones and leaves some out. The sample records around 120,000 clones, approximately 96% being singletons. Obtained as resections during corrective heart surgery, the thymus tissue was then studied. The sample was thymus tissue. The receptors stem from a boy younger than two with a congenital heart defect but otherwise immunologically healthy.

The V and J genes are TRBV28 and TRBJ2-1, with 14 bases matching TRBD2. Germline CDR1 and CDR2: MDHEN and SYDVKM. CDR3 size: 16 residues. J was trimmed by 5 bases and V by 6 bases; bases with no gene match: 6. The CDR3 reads CASRKTSGGAHNEQFF. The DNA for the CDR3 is TGTGCCAGCAGAAAGACTAGCGGGGGGGCCCACAATGAGCAGTTCTTC. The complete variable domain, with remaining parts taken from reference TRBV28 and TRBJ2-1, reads DVKVTQSSRYLVKRTGEKVFLECVQDMDHENMFWYRQDPGLGLRLIYFSYDVKMKEKGDIPEGYSVSREKKERFSLILESASTNQTSMYLCASRKTSGGAHNEQFFGPGTRLTVL.

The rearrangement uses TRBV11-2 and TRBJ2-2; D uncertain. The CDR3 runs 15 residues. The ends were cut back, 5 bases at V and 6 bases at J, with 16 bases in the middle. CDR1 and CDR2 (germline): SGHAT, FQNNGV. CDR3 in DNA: TGTGCCAGCAGCCCCCGGGTAGCACCATCCGGGGAGCTGTTTTTT. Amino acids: CASSPRVAPSGELFF. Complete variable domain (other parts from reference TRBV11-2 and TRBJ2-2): EAGVAQSPRYKIIEKRQSVAFWCNPISGHATLYWYQQILGQGPKLLIQFQNNGVVDDSQLPKDRFSAERLKGVDSTLKIQPAKLEDSAVYLCASSPRVAPSGELFFGEGSRLTVL.